A selection of T cell receptor beta chains follows, all from one sample in a study of vaccination and CD4 T cells after COVID-19. TCRdb recomputed calls from the PCR reads with MiXCR, one row per CDR3 protein. The repertoire includes under 20,000 distinct CDR3 sequences, around 45% of them detected once, and roughly 4.2% sits in the top ten. No antigen has been assigned to these receptors. The sequencing sample was made of CD4+ T cells from blood, cultured in vitro. These receptors all stem from a human donor who had recovered from COVID-19. Both conserved end residues are part of each CDR3. The order of the fields is V gene, D gene, J gene, clone size, CDR3 DNA, CDR3 protein. D genes are given only for firm matches. Expanded clones get a size class; other rows say once, few or many, or leave the size out.

v_call: TRBV2
d_call: .
j_call: TRBJ2-4
clone_size: .
cdr3_nt: TGTGCCAGCAGCGCTACGACAGTAGCCAAAAACATTCAGTACTTC
cdr3_aa: CASSATTVAKNIQYF

v_call: TRBV10-3
d_call: TRBD1
j_call: TRBJ1-1
clone_size: .
cdr3_nt: TGTGCCATCAGTGACCTAAACAGGGGCCACACTGAAGCTTTCTTT
cdr3_aa: CAISDLNRGHTEAFF

v_call: TRBV18
d_call: .
j_call: TRBJ2-1
clone_size: .
cdr3_nt: TGTGCCAGCTCCCCTTTCGGTCAGAGCTCCTACAATGAGCAGTTCTTC
cdr3_aa: CASSPFGQSSYNEQFF

v_call: TRBV12-3/TRBV12-4
d_call: TRBD1
j_call: TRBJ1-6
clone_size: few
cdr3_nt: TGTGCCAGCAGTAAACGGACAGGGAATTCACCCCTCCACTTT
cdr3_aa: CASSKRTGNSPLHF

v_call: TRBV7-2
d_call: TRBD1
j_call: TRBJ1-4
clone_size: .
cdr3_nt: TGTGCCAGCAGACCTACAGGGGAGGGTGAAAAACTGTTTTTT
cdr3_aa: CASRPTGEGEKLFF

v_call: TRBV20-1
d_call: .
j_call: TRBJ2-7
clone_size: once
cdr3_nt: TGCAGTGCTAGCGTGGACAGATACGAGCAGTACTTC
cdr3_aa: CSASVDRYEQYF

v_call: TRBV27
d_call: TRBD1
j_call: TRBJ2-7
clone_size: few
cdr3_nt: TGTGCCAGCAGCCCTCGGACAGGGGTGGGTCCCTACGAGCAGTACTTC
cdr3_aa: CASSPRTGVGPYEQYF

v_call: TRBV19
d_call: .
j_call: TRBJ2-7
clone_size: few
cdr3_nt: TGTGCCAGTAGTACGACACAGGGTAGCGAGCAGTACTTC
cdr3_aa: CASSTTQGSEQYF

v_call: TRBV20-1
d_call: .
j_call: TRBJ1-1
clone_size: few
cdr3_nt: TGCAGTGCTAGAGACAAACTGAACACTGAAGCTTTCTTT
cdr3_aa: CSARDKLNTEAFF

v_call: TRBV20-1
d_call: .
j_call: TRBJ1-1
clone_size: few
cdr3_nt: TGCAGTGCTAGAGCCGGAGGGACCACTGAAGCTTTCTTT
cdr3_aa: CSARAGGTTEAFF